These T cell receptor beta chains were read from a single sample in a study of T cells after yellow fever vaccination. TCRdb analysed the 5' RACE reads with MiXCR anew, one entry per CDR3 protein. The sample holds hundreds of thousands of distinct CDR3 sequences, 18% seen once. The material was PBMCs, obtained before the yellow fever booster vaccination. The receptors stem from a young man who received the YFV17D yellow fever vaccine. Both conserved end residues are part of each CDR3. A D gene is named only where the DNA matches it firmly. Clone size is not always given. Where it is, it says once, few, many or a class for expanded clones.

size: .
length: 15
J: TRBJ1-5
V: TRBV18
D: .
CDR3: CASSTGTVSNQPQHF
DNA: TGTGCCAGCTCTACCGGGACGGTTAGCAATCAGCCCCAGCATTTT

size: few
length: 17
J: TRBJ1-3
V: TRBV20-1
D: .
CDR3: CSARDLADSYSGNTIYF
DNA: TGCAGTGCTAGAGATCTGGCAGACTCATACTCTGGAAACACCATATATTTT

size: few
length: 13
J: TRBJ2-2
V: TRBV29-1
D: .
CDR3: CSAGGLYTGELFF
DNA: TGCAGCGCCGGCGGGCTATACACCGGGGAGCTGTTTTTT

size: .
length: 16
J: TRBJ2-2
V: TRBV4-3
D: .
CDR3: CASSQIGGKFYGELFF
DNA: TGCGCCAGCAGCCAAATTGGGGGAAAGTTTTATGGGGAGCTGTTTTTT

size: .
length: 12
J: TRBJ2-7
V: TRBV12-3/TRBV12-4
D: .
CDR3: CASSLIGHEQYF
DNA: TGTGCCAGCAGTTTAATAGGTCACGAGCAGTACTTC

size: few
length: 17
J: TRBJ2-3
V: TRBV4-3
D: .
CDR3: CASSQGGWEVGTDTQYF
DNA: TGCGCCAGCAGCCAAGGGGGATGGGAGGTCGGGACAGATACGCAGTATTTT

size: few
length: 13
J: TRBJ2-2
V: TRBV7-2
D: .
CDR3: CASSSKSTGELFF
DNA: TGTGCCAGCAGCTCAAAGAGCACCGGGGAGCTGTTTTTT

size: .
length: 14
J: TRBJ1-6
V: TRBV5-1
D: .
CDR3: CASNQGTGNSPLHF
DNA: TGCGCCAGCAACCAGGGGACGGGGAATTCACCCCTCCACTTT

size: .
length: 10
J: TRBJ2-4
V: TRBV20-1
D: TRBD1
CDR3: CSAEGQALYF
DNA: TGCAGTGCTGAGGGACAGGCTTTGTACTTC

size: few
length: 13
J: TRBJ2-7
V: TRBV5-4
D: .
CDR3: CASSLHGSYEQYF
DNA: TGTGCCAGCAGCTTGCACGGCTCCTACGAGCAGTACTTC

size: few
length: 15
J: TRBJ1-5
V: TRBV4-1
D: .
CDR3: CASSQDVGTSQPQHF
DNA: TGCGCCAGCAGCCAAGATGTCGGAACGAGTCAGCCCCAGCATTTT

size: few
length: 17
J: TRBJ2-5
V: TRBV10-2
D: TRBD2
CDR3: CASSELAGGAYQETQYF
DNA: TGCGCCAGCAGTGAGCTAGCGGGGGGTGCGTACCAAGAGACCCAGTACTTC

size: .
length: 15
J: TRBJ2-3
V: TRBV15
D: TRBD1
CDR3: CATSKDRGVTDTQYF
DNA: TGTGCCACCAGCAAAGACAGGGGAGTAACAGATACGCAGTATTTT

size: many
length: 17
J: TRBJ2-3
V: TRBV4-3
D: TRBD2
CDR3: CASSPRLAGVEADTQYF
DNA: TGCGCCAGCAGCCCCCGACTAGCGGGGGTGGAGGCAGATACGCAGTATTTT

size: few
length: 15
J: TRBJ2-1
V: TRBV4-1
D: .
CDR3: CASSQPSSGERRQFF
DNA: TGCGCCAGCAGCCAACCATCCTCGGGGGAAAGGAGGCAGTTCTTC